A single sample gave rise to the 19 T cell receptor beta chains below, sequenced in a study of CD8+CD57+ T cells in acquired aplastic anemia. Selection for sequencing was limited to patients who had shown CD8+CD57+ cell expansion by flow cytometry. Genomic DNA was employed as the template in profiling TCR beta VDJ and CDR3. TCRdb redid the calling of the reads with MiXCR, one entry per CDR3 protein. The sample lists over 150,000 distinct CDR3 sequences, over 55% occurring once. The sample taken for sequencing was sorted CD4+, CD8+, or CD8+CD57+ T cells (not recorded which) from PBMCs. The receptors originated from a human donor with aplastic anemia.

The chain combines TRBV5-1 with TRBJ2-7, with D tentatively TRBD1 (6 bases). The V gene's germline CDR1 is SGHRS and CDR2 YFSETQ. V was clipped by 0 bases and J by 3 bases, with 13 bases between them. The CDR3 sequence is 15 residues long. The CDR3 region has the DNA TGCGCCAGCAGCTTGGCCCTACAGGGTGACTACGAGCAGTACTTC. It is translated as CASSLALQGDYEQYF.

The chain joins TRBV6-1 to TRBJ2-7, with a tentative D call TRBD2 (5 bases). The CDR3 is 12 amino acids. V was shortened by 3 bases and J by 12 bases, with 15 bases between the two germline ends. Germline V lookup: CDR1 MNHNS, CDR2 SASEGT. CDR3 protein: CASSDVGGVGYF. CDR3 nucleotide sequence: TGTGCCAGCAGTGATGTAGGAGGCGTAGGGTACTTC.

The chain links TRBV19 to TRBJ1-5; no definite D call. CDR3 length: 15 residues. V lost 5 bases, J lost 1 base, and 12 bases lay in between. Germline V gene lookup returns CDR1 LNHDA and CDR2 SQIVND (reference sequence). CDR3 protein: CASSPDTTSNQPQHF. In DNA, the CDR3 is TGTGCCAGTAGTCCAGATACTACAAGCAATCAGCCCCAGCATTTT.

This clonotype was seen repeatedly, ten times or more. This chain uses TRBV15 with TRBJ2-6; D gene uncertain. V lost 3 bases, J lost 0 bases, and 9 bases lay in between. Looked up from germline, CDR1 is LNHNV and CDR2 is YYDKDF (reference sequence). CDR3 length: 16 amino acids. The CDR3 DNA sequence: TGTGCCACCAGCAGGAATACAGACTCTGGGGCCAACGTCCTGACTTTC. Translated, it gives CATSRNTDSGANVLTF.

This clonotype appeared many times. This chain links TRBV5-6 with TRBJ2-1, with a tentative D call TRBD2 (6 bases). This CDR3 has 16 amino acids. The ends were cut back, 0 bases at V and 5 bases at J, with 15 bases in the middle. Per germline, CDR1 SGHDT and CDR2 YYEEEE. In nucleotides, the CDR3 is TGTGCCAGCAGCTTGGTTCCGGGAGAGGGAAACAATGAGCAGTTCTTC. This translates into CASSLVPGEGNNEQFF.

This clonotype has more than one count but fewer than ten. CDR3 coding DNA: TGTGCCAGCAGTGAACTAGCGGGGGGGCCAGATACGCAGTATTTT. It specifies CASSELAGGPDTQYF. The chain joins TRBV6-1 to TRBJ2-3; 12 nucleotides line up with TRBD2. The V gene end was trimmed by 2 bases and the J gene end by 4 bases; junction bases not matched to a gene: 1. The CDR3 contains 15 residues. Germline CDR1 reads MNHNS; CDR2 reads SASEGT.

V gene TRBV20-1 combines with J gene TRBJ2-1, with TRBD2 as a possible D gene (6 bases). Looked up from germline, CDR1 is DFQATT and CDR2 is SNEGSKA (reference sequence). The CDR3 loop spans 15 amino acids. The V and J ends lost 1 base and 11 bases respectively, with 21 bases between them. The CDR3 bases are TGCAGTGCTAGAGGATCGGGGGAGAATCAGCCCCAGCAGTTCTTC. Encoded protein: CSARGSGENQPQQFF.

The chain is built from TRBV9 and TRBJ1-1; no clear D gene. Trimming removed 0 bases at V and 1 base at J, with 1 base between. The CDR3 runs 12 residues. Per germline, CDR1 SGDLS and CDR2 YYNGEE. CDR3 bases: TGTGCCAGCAGCGTAGAGAACACTGAAGCTTTCTTT. Protein sequence: CASSVENTEAFF.

The CDR3 here is CASRRTVSNQPQHF. The CDR3 DNA reads as TGTGCCAGTAGGAGGACAGTGAGCAATCAGCCCCAGCATTTT. The chain recombines TRBV19 with TRBJ1-5; weak D call: TRBD1 (6 bases). There are 14 residues in the CDR3. The germline V gene has CDR1 LNHDA and CDR2 SQIVND (reference sequence). V was cut by 6 bases and J by 1 base, with 10 bases left in between.

The chain is built from TRBV10-3 and TRBJ2-7, with 7 bases lining up with TRBD2. Germline V gene lookup returns CDR1 ENHRY and CDR2 SYGVKD. CDR3 length: 16 amino acids. V gave up 6 bases and J gave up 2 bases; unmatched junction bases: 13. This CDR3 reads CAISDIARGEAYEQYF. CDR3 nucleotides: TGTGCCATCAGCGATATTGCTCGGGGGGAAGCCTACGAGCAGTACTTC.

This chain links TRBV7-9 with TRBJ2-7, with D uncertain. V was clipped by 4 bases and J by 5 bases, with 12 bases between them. The CDR3 runs to 13 residues. Germline-derived CDR1 and CDR2 are SEHNR and FQNEAQ (reference sequence). CDR3 protein: CASSSGWGNEQYF. CDR3 coding DNA: TGTGCCAGCAGCTCCGGATGGGGTAACGAGCAGTACTTC.

CDR3 sequence reads: CASTLTGLAFF. CDR3 nucleotide sequence: TGTGCCAGCACCCTTACAGGGCTGGCTTTCTTT. The chain joins TRBV7-2 to TRBJ1-1; TRBD1 is a possible D gene (6 bases). The V and J ends lost 7 bases and 11 bases respectively, with 14 bases between them. CDR3 size: 11 residues. Per germline, CDR1 SGHTA and CDR2 FQGNSA.

A word on this clonotype: The junction differs from germline at one of its ends, possibly a read error. The chain has TRBV10-2 and TRBJ2-7; no clear D gene. Germline CDR1 and CDR2: WSHSY and SAAADI. The CDR3 is made up of 14 amino acids. CDR3 sequence: CASRSDPSSYEQHF. CDR3 nucleotide sequence: TGCGCCAGCAGGAGTGATCCGAGCTCCTACGAGCAGCACTTC.

The chain recombines TRBV15 with TRBJ2-1; TRBD1 might be the D (5 bases). The J call is doubtful: the DNA matches TRBJ2-5 better. Germline assignment: CDR1 LNHNV and CDR2 YYDKDF (reference sequence). CDR3 length: 14 amino acids. The CDR3 DNA is TGTGCCACCAGCACCCCTGGGGCGCAAGAGACCCAGTACTTC. Translated: CATSTPGAQETQYF.

Turning to this clonotype: Just one base apart from a much larger clone, this may be a read error. The chain has TRBV7-3 and TRBJ1-2; 7 bases agree with TRBD1. Germline CDR1 SGHTA, CDR2 FQGTGA. CDR3 length: 16 residues. DNA of the CDR3: TGTGCCAGCAGCGGCCGGGACAGCAATTCTAACTGTGGCTACACCTTC. Protein product: CASSGRDSNSNCGYTF.

The V and J genes are TRBV15 and TRBJ1-6; unclear D gene. The CDR3 has 13 amino acids. Germline CDR1 and CDR2: LNHNV and YYDKDF (reference sequence). Deletions cut 3 bases from V and 7 bases from J, with 7 bases between. The CDR3 nucleotides read TGTGCCACCAGCAGCGGTAGGAATTCACCCCTCCACTTT. The encoded protein is CATSSGRNSPLHF.

This clonotype has just one count. The chain is built from TRBV15 and TRBJ2-7, with 9 bases matching TRBD1. V lost 1 base, J lost 3 bases, and 7 bases stayed unmatched. CDR1 is LNHNV, CDR2 YYDKDF, per germline (reference sequence). The CDR3 extends over 16 amino acids. The CDR3 sequence is CATSRALGQGNYEQYF. CDR3 sequence (DNA): TGTGCCACCAGCAGAGCCCTGGGACAGGGAAACTACGAGCAGTACTTC.

The chain recombines TRBV24-1 with TRBJ2-1, with a tentative D call TRBD1 (6 bases). In germline, CDR1 is KGHDR, CDR2 SFDVKD. The V gene lost 5 bases and the J gene lost 4 bases, with 14 bases spanning the gap. The CDR3 is 15 residues long. CDR3 loop: CATSGPEGVYNEQFF. In nucleotides, the CDR3 is TGTGCCACCAGTGGACCTGAGGGGGTATACAATGAGCAGTTCTTC.

The genes are TRBV7-2 and TRBJ1-2, with 7 bases fitting TRBD1. Germline values: CDR1 SGHTA, CDR2 FQGNSA. Trimming removed 5 bases from V and 6 bases from J; junction bases left unmatched: 6. The length of the CDR3 is 13 residues. CDR3 protein: CASSRTGGDGYTF. The DNA for the CDR3 is TGTGCCAGCAGCAGGACAGGCGGAGATGGCTACACCTTC.